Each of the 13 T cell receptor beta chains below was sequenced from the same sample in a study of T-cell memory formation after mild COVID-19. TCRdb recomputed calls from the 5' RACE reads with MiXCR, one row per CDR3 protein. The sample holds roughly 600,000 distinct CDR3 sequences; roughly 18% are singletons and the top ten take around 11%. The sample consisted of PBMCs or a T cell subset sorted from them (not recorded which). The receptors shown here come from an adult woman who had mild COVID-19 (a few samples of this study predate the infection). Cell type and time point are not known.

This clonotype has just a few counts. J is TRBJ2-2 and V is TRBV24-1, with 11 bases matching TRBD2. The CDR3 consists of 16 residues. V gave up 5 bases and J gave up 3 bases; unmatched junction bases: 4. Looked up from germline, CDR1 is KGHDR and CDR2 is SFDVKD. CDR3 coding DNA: TGTGCCACCAGTGCCGGGACTAGCGGTTACACCGGGGAGCTGTTTTTT. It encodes CATSAGTSGYTGELFF.

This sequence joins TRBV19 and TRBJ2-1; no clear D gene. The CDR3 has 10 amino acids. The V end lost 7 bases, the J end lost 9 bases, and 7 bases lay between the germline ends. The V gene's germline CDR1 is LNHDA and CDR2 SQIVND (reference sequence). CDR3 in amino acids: CASKGPEQFF. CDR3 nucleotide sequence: TGTGCCAGTAAGGGTCCTGAGCAGTTCTTC.

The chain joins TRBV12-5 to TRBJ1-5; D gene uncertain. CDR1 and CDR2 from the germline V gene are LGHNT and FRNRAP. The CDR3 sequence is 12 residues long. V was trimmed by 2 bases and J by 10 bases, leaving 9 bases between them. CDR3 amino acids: CASGLPPGPQHF. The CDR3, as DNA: TGTGCTAGTGGTTTGCCCCCCGGACCCCAGCATTTT. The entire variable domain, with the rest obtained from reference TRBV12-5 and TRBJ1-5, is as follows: DARVTQTPRHKVTEMGQEVTMRCQPILGHNTVFWYRQTMMQGLELLAYFRNRAPLDDSGMPKDRFSAEMPDATLATLKIQPSEPRDSAVYFCASGLPPGPQHFGDGTRLSIL.

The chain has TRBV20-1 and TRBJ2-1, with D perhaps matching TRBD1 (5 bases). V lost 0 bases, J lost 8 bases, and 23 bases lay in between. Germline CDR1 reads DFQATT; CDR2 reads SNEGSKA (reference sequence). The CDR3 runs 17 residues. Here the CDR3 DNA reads TGCAGTGCTAGAGATCCCTCGGTGGTAGGGGCCCAGGATGAGCAGTTCTTC. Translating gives CSARDPSVVGAQDEQFF.

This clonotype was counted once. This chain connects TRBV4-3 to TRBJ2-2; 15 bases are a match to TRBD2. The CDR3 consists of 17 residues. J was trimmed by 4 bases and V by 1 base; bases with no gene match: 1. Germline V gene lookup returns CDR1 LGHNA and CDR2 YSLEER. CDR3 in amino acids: CASSQAGLAGGTGELFF. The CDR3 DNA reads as TGCGCCAGCAGCCAAGCGGGACTAGCGGGAGGCACCGGGGAGCTGTTTTTT.

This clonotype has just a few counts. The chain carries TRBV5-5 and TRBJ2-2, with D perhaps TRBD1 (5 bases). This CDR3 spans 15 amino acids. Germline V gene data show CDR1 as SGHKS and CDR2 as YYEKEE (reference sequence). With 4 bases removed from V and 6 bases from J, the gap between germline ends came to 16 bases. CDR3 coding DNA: TGTGCCAGCAGCCTCCTGACCTCGACAGCCGGGGAGCTGTTTTTT. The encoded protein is CASSLLTSTAGELFF.

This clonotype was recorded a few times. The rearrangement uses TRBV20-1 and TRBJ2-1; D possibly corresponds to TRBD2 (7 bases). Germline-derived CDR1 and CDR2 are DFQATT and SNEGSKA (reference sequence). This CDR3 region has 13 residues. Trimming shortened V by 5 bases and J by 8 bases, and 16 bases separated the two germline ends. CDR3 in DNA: TGCAGTGCTCCGAAATCGGGGGGCGATGAGCAGTTCTTC. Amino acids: CSAPKSGGDEQFF.

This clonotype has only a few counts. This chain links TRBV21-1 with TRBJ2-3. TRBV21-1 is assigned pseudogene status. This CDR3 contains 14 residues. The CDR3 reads CASSKTPSTDTQYF. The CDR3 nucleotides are TGTGCCAGCAGCAAAACTCCTAGCACAGATACGCAGTATTTT.

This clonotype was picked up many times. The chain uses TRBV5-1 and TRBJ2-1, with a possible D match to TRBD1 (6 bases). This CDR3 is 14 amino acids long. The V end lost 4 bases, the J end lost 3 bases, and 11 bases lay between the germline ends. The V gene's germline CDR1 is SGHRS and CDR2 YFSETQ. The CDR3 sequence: CASSPRDNYNEQFF. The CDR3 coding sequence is TGCGCCAGCAGCCCCCGGGACAACTACAATGAGCAGTTCTTC.

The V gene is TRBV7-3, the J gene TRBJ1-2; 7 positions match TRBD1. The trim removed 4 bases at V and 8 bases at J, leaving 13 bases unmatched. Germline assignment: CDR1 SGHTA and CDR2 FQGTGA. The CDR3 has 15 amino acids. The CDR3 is CASSSKQGSAEGYTF. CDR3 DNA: TGTGCCAGCAGCTCAAAACAGGGGTCAGCGGAGGGCTACACCTTC.

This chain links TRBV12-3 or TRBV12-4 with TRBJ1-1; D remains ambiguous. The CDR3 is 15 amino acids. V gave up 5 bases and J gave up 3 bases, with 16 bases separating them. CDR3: CASSPRLGSDTEAFF. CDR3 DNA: TGTGCCAGCAGTCCCCGACTTGGGAGTGACACTGAAGCTTTCTTT.

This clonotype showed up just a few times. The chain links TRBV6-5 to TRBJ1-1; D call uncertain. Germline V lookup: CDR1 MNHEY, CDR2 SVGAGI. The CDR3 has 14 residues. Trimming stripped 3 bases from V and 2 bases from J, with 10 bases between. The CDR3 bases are TGTGCCAGCAGTTATTCACAGACTAACACTGAAGCTTTCTTT. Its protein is CASSYSQTNTEAFF.

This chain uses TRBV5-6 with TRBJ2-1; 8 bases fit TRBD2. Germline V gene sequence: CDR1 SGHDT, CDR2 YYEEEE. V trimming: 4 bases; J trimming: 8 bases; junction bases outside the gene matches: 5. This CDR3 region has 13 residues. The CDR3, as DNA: TGTGCCAGCAGCCCGGTAGCGGGGCATGAGCAGTTCTTC. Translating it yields CASSPVAGHEQFF.